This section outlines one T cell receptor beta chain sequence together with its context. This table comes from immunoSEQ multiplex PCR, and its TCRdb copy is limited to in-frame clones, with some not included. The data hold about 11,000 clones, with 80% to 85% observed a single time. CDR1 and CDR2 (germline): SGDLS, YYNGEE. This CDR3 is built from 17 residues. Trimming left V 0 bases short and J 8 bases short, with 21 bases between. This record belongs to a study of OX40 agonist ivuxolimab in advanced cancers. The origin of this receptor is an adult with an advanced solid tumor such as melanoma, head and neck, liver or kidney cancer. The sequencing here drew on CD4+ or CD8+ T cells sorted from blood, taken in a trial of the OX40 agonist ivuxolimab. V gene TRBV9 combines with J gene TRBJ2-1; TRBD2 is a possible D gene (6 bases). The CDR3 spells CASSVVGGVGLQDEQFF. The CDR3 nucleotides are TGTGCCAGCAGCGTAGTGGGAGGAGTAGGCCTCCAGGATGAGCAGTTCTTC.